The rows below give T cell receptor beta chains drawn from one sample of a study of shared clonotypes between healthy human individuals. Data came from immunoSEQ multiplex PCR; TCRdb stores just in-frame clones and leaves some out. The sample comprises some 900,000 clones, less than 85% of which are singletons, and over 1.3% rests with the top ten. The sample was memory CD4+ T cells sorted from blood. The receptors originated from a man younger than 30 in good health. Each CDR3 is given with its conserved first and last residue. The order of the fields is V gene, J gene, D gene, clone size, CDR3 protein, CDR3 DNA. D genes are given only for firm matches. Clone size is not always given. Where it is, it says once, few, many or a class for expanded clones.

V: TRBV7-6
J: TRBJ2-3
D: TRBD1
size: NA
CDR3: CASSLLPGQGTDTQYF
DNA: TGTGCCAGCAGCTTATTACCGGGACAGGGCACAGATACGCAGTATTTT

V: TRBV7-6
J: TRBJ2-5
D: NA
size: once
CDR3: CASSWRLEETQYF
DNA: TGTGCCAGCAGCTGGCGACTAGAGGAGACCCAGTACTTC

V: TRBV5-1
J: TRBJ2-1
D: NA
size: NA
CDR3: CASSRAENEQFF
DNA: TGCGCCAGCAGTAGAGCGGAAAATGAGCAGTTCTTC

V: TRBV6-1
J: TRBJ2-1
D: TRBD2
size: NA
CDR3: CASSAPQGLAKYNEQFF
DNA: TGTGCCAGCAGTGCCCCACAAGGACTAGCGAAATACAATGAGCAGTTCTTC

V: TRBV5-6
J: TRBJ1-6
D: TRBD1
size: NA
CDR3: CASSLGQGAPSPLHF
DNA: TGTGCCAGCAGCTTGGGACAGGGGGCTCCCTCACCCCTCCACTTT

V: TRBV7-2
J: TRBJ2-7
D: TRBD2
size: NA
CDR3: CASSWGGGGIREQYF
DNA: TGTGCCAGCAGCTGGGGGGGAGGTGGTATTCGTGAGCAGTACTTC

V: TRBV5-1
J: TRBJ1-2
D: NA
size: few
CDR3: CASSLDGQISNYGYTF
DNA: TGCGCCAGCAGCTTGGACGGACAGATAAGTAACTATGGCTACACCTTC

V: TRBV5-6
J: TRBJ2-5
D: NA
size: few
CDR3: CASNIGIPETQYF
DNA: TGTGCCAGCAACATCGGGATCCCAGAGACCCAGTACTTC

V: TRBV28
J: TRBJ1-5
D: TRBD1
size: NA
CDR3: CASSRTGNHQPQHF
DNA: TGTGCCAGCAGCCGGACAGGGAACCATCAGCCCCAGCATTTT

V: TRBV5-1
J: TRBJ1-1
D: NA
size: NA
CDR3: CASSPGNTEAFF
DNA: TGCGCCAGCAGCCCTGGGAACACTGAAGCTTTCTTT

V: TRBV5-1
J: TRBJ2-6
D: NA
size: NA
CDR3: CASSPGHEEAGANVLTF
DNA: TGCGCCAGCAGCCCGGGACATGAGGAGGCTGGGGCCAACGTCCTGACTTTC

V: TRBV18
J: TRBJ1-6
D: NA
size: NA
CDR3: CASSPGGNNSPLHF
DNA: TGTGCCAGCTCACCCGGGGGGAATAATTCACCCCTCCACTTT

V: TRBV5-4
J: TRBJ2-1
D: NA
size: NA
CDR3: CASSRGLVNEQFF
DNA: TGTGCCAGCAGCCGGGGGTTGGTCAATGAGCAGTTCTTC

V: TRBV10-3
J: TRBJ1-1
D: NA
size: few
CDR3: CAISAVMNTEAFF
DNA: TGTGCCATCAGCGCCGTCATGAACACTGAAGCTTTCTTT

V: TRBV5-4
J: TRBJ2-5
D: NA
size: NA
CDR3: CASSWRAAGAKETQYF
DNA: TGTGCCAGCAGCTGGAGGGCTGCGGGGGCCAAAGAGACCCAGTACTTC

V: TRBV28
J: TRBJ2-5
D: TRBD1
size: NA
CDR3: CASSSGQEATQYF
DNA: TGTGCCAGCAGTTCGGGACAGGAGGCGACCCAGTACTTC

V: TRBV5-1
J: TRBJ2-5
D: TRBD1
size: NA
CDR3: CASSFTGDQETQYF
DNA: TGCGCCAGCAGCTTTACAGGGGACCAAGAGACCCAGTACTTC

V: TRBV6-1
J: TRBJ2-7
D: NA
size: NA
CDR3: CASSEPGQLLYEQYF
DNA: TGTGCCAGCAGTGAACCGGGACAACTCCTCTACGAGCAGTACTTC

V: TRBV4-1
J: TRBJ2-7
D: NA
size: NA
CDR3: CASSHPLRDGTYEQYF
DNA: TGCGCCAGCAGCCACCCCCTCCGGGACGGAACCTACGAGCAGTACTTC

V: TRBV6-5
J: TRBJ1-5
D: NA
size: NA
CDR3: CASSLSRGGDQPQHF
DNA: TGTGCCAGCAGCCTATCACGGGGGGGCGATCAGCCCCAGCATTTT

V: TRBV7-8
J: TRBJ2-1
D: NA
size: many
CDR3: CASSSSGTPYNEQFF
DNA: TGTGCCAGCAGCTCCTCCGGGACACCGTACAATGAGCAGTTCTTC

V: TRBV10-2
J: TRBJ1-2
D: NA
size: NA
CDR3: CATLTQTNYGYTF
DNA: TGCGCCACCCTGACCCAGACGAACTATGGCTACACCTTC

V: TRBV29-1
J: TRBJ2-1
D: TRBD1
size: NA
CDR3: CSVARTGGFNEQFF
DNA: TGCAGCGTTGCAAGGACAGGGGGGTTCAATGAGCAGTTCTTC

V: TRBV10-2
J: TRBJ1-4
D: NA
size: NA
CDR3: CASNQGLYEKLFF
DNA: TGCGCCAGCAATCAGGGGTTGTATGAAAAACTGTTTTTT

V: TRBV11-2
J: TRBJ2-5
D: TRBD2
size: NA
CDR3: CASSSGLAETQYF
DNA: TGTGCCAGCAGCTCAGGACTAGCAGAGACCCAGTACTTC

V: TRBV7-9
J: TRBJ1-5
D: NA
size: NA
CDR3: CASSLNSHQPQHF
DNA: TGTGCCAGCAGCTTAAACAGCCATCAGCCCCAGCATTTT

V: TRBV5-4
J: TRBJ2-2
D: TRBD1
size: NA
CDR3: CASSPRDRGNTGKLFF
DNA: TGTGCCAGCAGCCCACGGGACAGGGGTAACACCGGGAAGCTGTTTTTT

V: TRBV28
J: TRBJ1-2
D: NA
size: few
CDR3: CASSPDSPNYGYTF
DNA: TGTGCCAGCAGCCCGGACAGCCCTAACTATGGCTACACCTTC

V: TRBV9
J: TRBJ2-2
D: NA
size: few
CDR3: CASSSRGGLTGELFF
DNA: TGTGCCAGCAGCTCAAGAGGCGGTTTAACCGGGGAGCTGTTTTTT

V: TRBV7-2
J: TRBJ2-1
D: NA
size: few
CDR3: CASSFRGSSGEQFF
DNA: TGTGCCAGCAGCTTTAGGGGCTCCTCGGGGGAGCAGTTCTTC

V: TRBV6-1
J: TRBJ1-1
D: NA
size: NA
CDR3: CASSLRVGNTEAFF
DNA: TGTGCCAGCAGTCTCAGGGTGGGGAACACTGAAGCTTTCTTT

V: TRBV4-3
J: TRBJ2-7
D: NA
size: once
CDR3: CASSHPGGEQYF
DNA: TGCGCCAGCAGCCACCCTGGGGGCGAGCAGTACTTC

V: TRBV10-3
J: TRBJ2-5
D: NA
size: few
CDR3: CAISEGWGGETQYF
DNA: TGTGCCATCAGTGAGGGTTGGGGTGGAGAGACCCAGTACTTC

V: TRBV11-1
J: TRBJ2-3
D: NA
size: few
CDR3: CASSLAGSTDTQYF
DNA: TGTGCCAGCAGCTTAGCGGGGAGCACAGATACGCAGTATTTT

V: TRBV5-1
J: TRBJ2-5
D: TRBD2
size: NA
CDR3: CASSLHNSGGQETQYF
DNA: TGCGCCAGCAGCTTGCATAATAGCGGGGGGCAAGAGACCCAGTACTTC

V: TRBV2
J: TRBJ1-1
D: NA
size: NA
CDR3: CASSRGGNTEAFF
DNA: TGTGCCAGCTCCCGGGGGGGGAACACTGAAGCTTTCTTT

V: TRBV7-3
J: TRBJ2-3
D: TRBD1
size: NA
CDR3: CASSFRTGGYDTQYF
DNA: TGTGCCAGCAGCTTCCGGACAGGGGGCTACGATACGCAGTATTTT

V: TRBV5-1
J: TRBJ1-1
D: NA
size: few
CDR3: CASSGSFEAFF
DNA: TGCGCCAGCAGCGGAAGTTTTGAAGCTTTCTTT

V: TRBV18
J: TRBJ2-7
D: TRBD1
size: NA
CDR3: CASSPGQGNGEQYF
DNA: TGTGCCAGCTCACCGGGACAGGGTAACGGCGAGCAGTACTTC

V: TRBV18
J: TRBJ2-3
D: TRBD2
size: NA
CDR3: CASSLQLAGTDTQYF
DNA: TGTGCCAGCTCACTCCAACTAGCGGGTACAGATACGCAGTATTTT

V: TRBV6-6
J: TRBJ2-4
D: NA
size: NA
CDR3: CASSFGENIQYF
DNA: TGTGCCAGCAGTTTCGGGGAAAACATTCAGTACTTC

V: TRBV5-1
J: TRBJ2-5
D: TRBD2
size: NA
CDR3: CASSLGGRAIETQYF
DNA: TGCGCCAGCAGCTTGGGCGGGAGGGCCATTGAGACCCAGTACTTC

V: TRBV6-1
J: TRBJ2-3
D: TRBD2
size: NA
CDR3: CASSDTAGVSTDTQYF
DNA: TGTGCCAGCAGTGACACAGCGGGGGTAAGCACAGATACGCAGTATTTT

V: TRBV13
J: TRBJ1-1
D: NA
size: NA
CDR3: CASSKTGLGTEAFF
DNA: TGTGCCAGCAGTAAAACAGGGTTAGGGACTGAAGCTTTCTTT

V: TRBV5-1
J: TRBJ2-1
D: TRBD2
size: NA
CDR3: CASSLGLAGDQQFF
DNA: TGCGCCAGCAGCCTAGGACTAGCGGGGGATCAACAGTTCTTC

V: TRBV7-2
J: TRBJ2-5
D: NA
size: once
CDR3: CASSISSEETQYF
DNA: TGTGCCAGCAGCATCTCTAGCGAGGAGACCCAGTACTTC

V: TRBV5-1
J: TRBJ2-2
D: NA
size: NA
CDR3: CASTKVRGVNTGELFF
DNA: TGCGCCAGCACGAAGGTTCGGGGTGTGAACACCGGGGAGCTGTTTTTT

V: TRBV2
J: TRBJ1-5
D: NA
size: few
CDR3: CASTMGGAGNQPQHF
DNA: TGTGCCAGCACCATGGGAGGGGCTGGCAATCAGCCCCAGCATTTT

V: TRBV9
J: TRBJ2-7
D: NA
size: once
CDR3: CASSPTDTTYEQYF
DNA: TGTGCCAGCAGCCCGACGGACACCACCTACGAGCAGTACTTC

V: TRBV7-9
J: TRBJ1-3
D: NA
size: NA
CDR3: CASSSDGSSGNTIYF
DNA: TGTGCCAGCAGCTCGGACGGTTCCTCTGGAAACACCATATATTTT

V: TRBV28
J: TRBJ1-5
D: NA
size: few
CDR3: CASRPTRDKEHF
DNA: TGTGCCAGCAGACCAACTCGGGACAAGGAACATTTT

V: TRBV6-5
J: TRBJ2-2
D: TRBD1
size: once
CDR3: CASKSVQGGTGELFF
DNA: TGTGCCAGCAAGTCAGTACAGGGGGGCACCGGGGAGCTGTTTTTT

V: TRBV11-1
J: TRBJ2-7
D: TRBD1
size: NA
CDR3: CASSRQGGLAYEQYF
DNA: TGTGCCAGCAGCCGACAGGGGGGCCTAGCCTACGAGCAGTACTTC